Listed below are T cell receptor beta chains from one sample, sequenced in a study of T cell responses to AZD1222 COVID-19 vaccine. Sequencing was performed with immunoSEQ multiplex PCR; in TCRdb, only in-frame clones are kept and a portion is missing. The table has more than 90,000 clones, around 85% seen once. The source was peripheral blood, collected 28 days after the second AZD1222 dose. The receptors were gathered from an adult who received the AZD1222 COVID-19 vaccine. The CDR3 runs from the conserved cysteine through the conserved F or W. A D gene is named only where the DNA matches it firmly. Only part of the rows carry a size: once, few, many, or a class if the clone is expanded.

d_gene	v_gene	abundance	j_gene	CDR3aa	CDR3nt
TRBD2	TRBV7-9	.	TRBJ2-5	CASSLALRRTSEKETQYF	TGTGCCAGCAGCTTAGCCCTCCGGAGGACTAGCGAAAAAGAGACCCAGTACTTC
.	TRBV10-3	.	TRBJ1-3	CAISESQTSGNTIYF	TGTGCCATCAGTGAGTCGCAGACCTCTGGAAACACCATATATTTT
.	TRBV6-5	.	TRBJ2-5	CASSYPGQETQYF	TGTGCCAGCAGTTACCCAGGCCAAGAGACCCAGTACTTC
TRBD1	TRBV6-5	.	TRBJ1-1	CASTQGVNTEAFF	TGTGCCAGCACCCAGGGGGTGAACACTGAAGCTTTCTTT
TRBD2	TRBV9	.	TRBJ2-1	CASSVPRGGGASEEQFF	TGTGCCAGCAGCGTCCCCCGAGGCGGGGGGGCCTCTGAGGAGCAGTTCTTC
TRBD1	TRBV7-8	.	TRBJ1-5	CASSLAIGTGGEENQPQHF	TGTGCCAGCAGCTTAGCGATAGGGACAGGGGGCGAAGAGAATCAGCCCCAGCATTTT
TRBD1	TRBV7-2	.	TRBJ1-2	CASSLRALQGADYGYTF	TGTGCCAGCAGCTTAAGGGCCCTACAGGGGGCTGACTATGGCTACACCTTC
.	TRBV11-2	.	TRBJ2-7	CASTLMGGTYEQYF	TGTGCCAGCACGTTAATGGGCGGGACCTACGAGCAGTACTTC
.	TRBV19	.	TRBJ2-5	CASSMGGAETQYF	TGTGCCAGTAGTATGGGCGGTGCGGAGACCCAGTACTTC
.	TRBV6-5	.	TRBJ1-1	CASSPTPRTEAFF	TGTGCCAGCAGTCCCACCCCCCGCACTGAAGCTTTCTTT
TRBD2	TRBV18	.	TRBJ2-1	CASSPGLAGVNEQFF	TGTGCCAGCTCACCGGGACTAGCGGGAGTTAATGAGCAGTTCTTC
TRBD1	TRBV5-1	.	TRBJ2-7	CASSSGMDRGIDKQYF	TGCGCCAGCAGCTCGGGGATGGACAGGGGAATCGACAAGCAGTACTTC
TRBD2	TRBV11-2	.	TRBJ2-7	CASSLLYRGGRSPQYF	TGTGCCAGCAGCTTATTGTATAGGGGAGGGAGGAGCCCACAGTACTTC
.	TRBV7-3	.	TRBJ1-3	CASSLTGSGNTIYF	TGTGCCAGCAGCTTAACGGGCTCTGGAAACACCATATATTTT
.	TRBV3-1/TRBV3-2	few	TRBJ1-2	CASSQDRSAGRDGYTF	TGTGCCAGCAGCCAAGATCGATCGGCAGGGAGGGACGGCTACACCTTC
.	TRBV5-1	.	TRBJ2-3	CASSRKGVADTQYF	TGCGCCAGCAGCCGCAAGGGGGTAGCAGATACGCAGTATTTT
TRBD1	TRBV6-6	.	TRBJ1-2	CASRVTGVYGYTF	TGTGCCAGCAGGGTGACAGGGGTGTATGGCTACACCTTC
.	TRBV30	few	TRBJ2-5	CAWDRGLADQETQYF	TGTGCCTGGGACCGGGGGCTAGCGGACCAAGAGACCCAGTACTTC
.	TRBV18	.	TRBJ2-1	CASSPQGGANNEQFF	TGTGCCAGCTCACCCCAAGGTGGGGCAAACAATGAGCAGTTCTTC
.	TRBV3-1/TRBV3-2	.	TRBJ2-2	CASSQDASGAGELFF	TGTGCCAGCAGCCAAGACGCTTCAGGGGCCGGGGAGCTGTTTTTT
TRBD1	TRBV5-1	.	TRBJ2-1	CASTPSGTGGHNEQFF	TGCGCCAGCACCCCTTCCGGGACAGGGGGCCACAATGAGCAGTTCTTC
.	TRBV7-9	few	TRBJ1-1	CASSPQGDTEAFF	TGTGCCAGCAGCCCTCAGGGCGACACTGAAGCTTTCTTT
.	TRBV5-1	once	TRBJ2-5	CASSSQETQYF	TGCGCCAGCAGCTCACAAGAGACCCAGTACTTC
TRBD2	TRBV19	.	TRBJ2-1	CASSTAGGREQFF	TGTGCCAGTAGTACGGCGGGGGGGCGTGAGCAGTTCTTC
.	TRBV19	.	TRBJ2-2	CATKSLERNTGELFF	TGTGCCACCAAAAGTCTCGAACGGAACACCGGGGAGCTGTTTTTT
.	TRBV7-6	once	TRBJ2-2	CASSLDRPSGTGELFF	TGTGCCAGCAGCTTAGACCGGCCCTCGGGCACCGGGGAGCTGTTTTTT
TRBD1	TRBV5-6	.	TRBJ1-1	CASSSGGQGVGTEAFF	TGTGCCAGCAGCTCTGGGGGACAGGGAGTAGGCACTGAAGCTTTCTTT
TRBD2	TRBV5-1	.	TRBJ2-5	CASRRDSGGQETQYF	TGCGCCAGCAGACGGGATAGCGGGGGCCAAGAGACCCAGTACTTC
.	TRBV19	.	TRBJ1-5	CASSIVGGFQPQHF	TGTGCCAGTAGTATAGTTGGGGGCTTTCAGCCCCAGCATTTT
.	TRBV5-1	.	TRBJ1-2	CASSLDPGLAGYTF	TGCGCCAGCAGCTTGGACCCAGGGCTAGCTGGCTACACCTTC
TRBD1	TRBV27	.	TRBJ1-6	CASSYTGGNSPLHF	TGTGCCAGCAGTTATACAGGGGGCAATTCACCCCTCCACTTT
.	TRBV28	few	TRBJ1-1	CASTLQGRGEAFF	TGTGCCAGCACCCTTCAAGGGAGGGGAGAAGCTTTCTTT
.	TRBV18	.	TRBJ1-5	CASSPGREWGNSNQPQHF	TGTGCCAGCTCACCCGGCAGGGAATGGGGAAATAGCAATCAGCCCCAGCATTTT
TRBD1	TRBV7-2	.	TRBJ1-5	CASSFDRGRNQPQHF	TGTGCCAGCAGCTTTGACAGGGGAAGGAATCAGCCCCAGCATTTT
.	TRBV6-5	.	TRBJ1-1	CASSYRSGARNTEAFF	TGTGCCAGCAGTTACAGGTCAGGGGCGCGCAACACTGAAGCTTTCTTT
TRBD2	TRBV7-6	.	TRBJ2-1	CASSLELAGGGNEQFF	TGTGCCAGCAGCTTAGAACTAGCGGGAGGGGGTAATGAGCAGTTCTTC
.	TRBV13	.	TRBJ2-1	CASSREDNEQFF	TGTGCCAGCAGCAGAGAAGACAATGAGCAGTTCTTC
.	TRBV20-1	once	TRBJ1-2	CSEGRNGYTF	TGCAGTGAAGGAAGAAATGGCTACACCTTC
.	TRBV5-6	.	TRBJ1-1	CASSLGVHTEAFF	TGTGCCAGCAGCTTGGGCGTCCACACTGAAGCTTTCTTT
TRBD1	TRBV27	.	TRBJ1-1	CASRRRGRQGTEAFF	TGTGCCAGCAGGCGGAGGGGACGACAGGGCACTGAAGCTTTCTTT
.	TRBV4-1	.	TRBJ1-2	CASSQRTGNYGYTF	TGCGCCAGCAGCCAACGGACGGGAAACTATGGCTACACCTTC
.	TRBV25-1	.	TRBJ1-5	CASSDPRVGDQPQHF	TGTGCCAGCAGTGACCCCAGGGTTGGCGATCAGCCCCAGCATTTT
TRBD1	TRBV18	.	TRBJ1-2	CASSPQRTGTYGYTF	TGTGCCAGCTCACCTCAGCGGACAGGGACGTATGGCTACACCTTC
.	TRBV4-1	.	TRBJ1-5	CASSQEQGNQPQHF	TGCGCCAGCAGCCAAGAACAGGGCAATCAGCCCCAGCATTTT
.	TRBV19	.	TRBJ1-5	CASSIVEGGGQPQHF	TGTGCCAGTAGTATTGTCGAGGGCGGGGGTCAGCCCCAGCATTTT
.	TRBV18	.	TRBJ1-1	CASSPQGVNTEAFF	TGTGCCAGCTCACCACAAGGAGTGAACACTGAAGCTTTCTTT
.	TRBV5-1	.	TRBJ2-3	CASGLRGNTDTQYF	TGCGCCAGCGGCCTTCGCGGGAACACAGATACGCAGTATTTT
.	TRBV6-2/TRBV6-3	once	TRBJ2-5	CASSYFSGRGIETQYF	TGTGCCAGCAGTTACTTTTCTGGCAGGGGTATTGAGACCCAGTACTTC
TRBD1	TRBV18	.	TRBJ1-1	CASSPPGTGGIGAFF	TGTGCCAGCTCACCCCCCGGGACAGGGGGTATCGGGGCTTTCTTT
.	TRBV19	.	TRBJ2-7	CASTGDSSYEQYF	TGTGCCAGTACCGGGGACTCCTCCTACGAGCAGTACTTC
TRBD1	TRBV2	.	TRBJ2-3	CATPDRGQADTQYF	TGTGCCACCCCTGACAGGGGGCAGGCAGATACGCAGTATTTT